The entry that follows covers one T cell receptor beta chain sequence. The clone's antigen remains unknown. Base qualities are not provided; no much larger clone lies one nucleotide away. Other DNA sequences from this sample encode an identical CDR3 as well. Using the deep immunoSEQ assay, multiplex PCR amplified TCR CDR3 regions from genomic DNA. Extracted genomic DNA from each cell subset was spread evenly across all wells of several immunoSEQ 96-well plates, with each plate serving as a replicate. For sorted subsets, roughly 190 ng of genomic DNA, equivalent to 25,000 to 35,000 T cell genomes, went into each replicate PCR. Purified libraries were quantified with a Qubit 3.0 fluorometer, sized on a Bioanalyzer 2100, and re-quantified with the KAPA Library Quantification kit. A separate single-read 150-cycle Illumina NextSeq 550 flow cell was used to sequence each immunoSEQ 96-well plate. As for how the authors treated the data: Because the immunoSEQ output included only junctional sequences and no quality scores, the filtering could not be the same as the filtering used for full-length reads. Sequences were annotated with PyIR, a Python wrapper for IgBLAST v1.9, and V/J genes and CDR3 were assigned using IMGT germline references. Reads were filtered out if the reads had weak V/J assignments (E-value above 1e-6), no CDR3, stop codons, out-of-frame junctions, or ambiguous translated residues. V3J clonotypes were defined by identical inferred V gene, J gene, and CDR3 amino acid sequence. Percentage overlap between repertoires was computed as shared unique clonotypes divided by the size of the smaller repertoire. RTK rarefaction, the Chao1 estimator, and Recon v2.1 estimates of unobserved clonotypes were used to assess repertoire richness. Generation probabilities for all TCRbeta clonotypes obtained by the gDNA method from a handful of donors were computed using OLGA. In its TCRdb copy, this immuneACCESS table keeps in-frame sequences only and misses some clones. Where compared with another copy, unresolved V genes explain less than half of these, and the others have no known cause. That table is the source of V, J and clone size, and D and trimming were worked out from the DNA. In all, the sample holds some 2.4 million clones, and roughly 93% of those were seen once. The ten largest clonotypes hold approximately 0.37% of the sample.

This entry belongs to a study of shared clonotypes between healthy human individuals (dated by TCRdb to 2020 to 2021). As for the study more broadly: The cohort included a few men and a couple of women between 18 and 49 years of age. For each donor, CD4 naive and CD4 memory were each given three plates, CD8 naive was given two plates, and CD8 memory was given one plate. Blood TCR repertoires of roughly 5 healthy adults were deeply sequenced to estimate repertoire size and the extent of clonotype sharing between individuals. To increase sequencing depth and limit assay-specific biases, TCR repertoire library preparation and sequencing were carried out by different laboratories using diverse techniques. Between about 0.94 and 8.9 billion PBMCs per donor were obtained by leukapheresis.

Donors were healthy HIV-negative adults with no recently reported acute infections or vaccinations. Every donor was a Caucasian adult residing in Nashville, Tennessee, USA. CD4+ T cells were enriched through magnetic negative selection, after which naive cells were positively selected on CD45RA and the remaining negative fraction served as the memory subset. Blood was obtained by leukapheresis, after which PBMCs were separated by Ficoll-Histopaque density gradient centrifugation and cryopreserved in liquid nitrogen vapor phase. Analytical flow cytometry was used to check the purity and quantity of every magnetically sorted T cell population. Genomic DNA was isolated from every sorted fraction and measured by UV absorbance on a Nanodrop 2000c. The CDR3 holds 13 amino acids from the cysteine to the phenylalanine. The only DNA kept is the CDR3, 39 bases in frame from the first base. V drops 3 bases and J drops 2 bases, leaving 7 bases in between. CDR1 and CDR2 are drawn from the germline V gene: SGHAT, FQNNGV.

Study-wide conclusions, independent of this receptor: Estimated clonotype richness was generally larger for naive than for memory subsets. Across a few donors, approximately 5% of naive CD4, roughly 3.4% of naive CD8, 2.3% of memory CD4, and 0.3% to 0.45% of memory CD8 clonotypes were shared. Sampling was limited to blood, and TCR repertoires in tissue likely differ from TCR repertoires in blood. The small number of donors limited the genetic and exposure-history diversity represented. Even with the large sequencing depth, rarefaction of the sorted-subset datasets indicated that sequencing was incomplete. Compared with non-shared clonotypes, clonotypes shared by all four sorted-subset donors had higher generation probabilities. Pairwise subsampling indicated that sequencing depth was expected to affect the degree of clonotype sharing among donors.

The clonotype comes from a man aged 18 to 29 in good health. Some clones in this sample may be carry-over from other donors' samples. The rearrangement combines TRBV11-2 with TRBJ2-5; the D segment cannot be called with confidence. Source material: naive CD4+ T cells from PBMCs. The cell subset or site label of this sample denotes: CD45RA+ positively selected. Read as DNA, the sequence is TGTGCCAGCAGCTTGGGCAGGCAAGAGACCCAGTACTTC. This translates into CASSLGRQETQYF.